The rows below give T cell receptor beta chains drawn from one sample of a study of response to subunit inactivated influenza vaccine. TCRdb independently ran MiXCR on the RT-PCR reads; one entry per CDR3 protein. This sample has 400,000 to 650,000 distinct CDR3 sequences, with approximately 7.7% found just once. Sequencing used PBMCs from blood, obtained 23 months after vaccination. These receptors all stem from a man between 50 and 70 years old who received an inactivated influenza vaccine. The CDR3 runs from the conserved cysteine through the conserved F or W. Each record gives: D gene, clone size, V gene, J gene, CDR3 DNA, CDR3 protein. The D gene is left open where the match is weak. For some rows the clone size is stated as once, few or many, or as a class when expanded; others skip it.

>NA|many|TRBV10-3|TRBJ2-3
TGTGCCATCCTCGTAGACAACACAGATACGCAGTATTTT
CAILVDNTDTQYF
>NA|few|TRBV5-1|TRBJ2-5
TGCGCCAGCAGATGGAATACGGGAGATAAGGAGACCCAGTACTTC
CASRWNTGDKETQYF
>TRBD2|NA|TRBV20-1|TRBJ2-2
TGCAGTGCTAGGAAGGCGGGGGATTACAACACCGGGGAGCTGTTTTTT
CSARKAGDYNTGELFF
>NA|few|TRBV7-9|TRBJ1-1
TGTGCCAGCAGCTACCAGCGGGTATCTATGACCACTGAAGCTTTCTTT
CASSYQRVSMTTEAFF
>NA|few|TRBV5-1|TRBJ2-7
TGCGCCAGCAGCTTTGGGACAAGAAACGAGCAGTACTTC
CASSFGTRNEQYF
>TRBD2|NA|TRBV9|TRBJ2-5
TGTGCCAGCAGCGCAGGAGTCAGCGGGGGATGGGAGACCCAGTACTTC
CASSAGVSGGWETQYF
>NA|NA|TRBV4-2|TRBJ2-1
TGTGCCAGCAGCCTTCGGTCCGGAACTTACAATGAGCAGTTCTTC
CASSLRSGTYNEQFF
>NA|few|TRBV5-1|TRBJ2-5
TGCGCCAGCAGCTTGGAAAGAATGGGGGAGACCCAGTACTTC
CASSLERMGETQYF
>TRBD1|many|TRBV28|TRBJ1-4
TGTGCCAGCAGTTCGCTCACAGGGGTGCGCGAAAAACTGTTTTTT
CASSSLTGVREKLFF
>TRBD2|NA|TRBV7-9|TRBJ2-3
TGTGCCAGCAGCTTTCCCGGGACTAGCGGGGGCACAGATACGCAGTATTTT
CASSFPGTSGGTDTQYF
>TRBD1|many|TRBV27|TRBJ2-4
TGTGCCAGCAGTGTCAAATCCACAGGGGTCAATCCCAAAAACATTCAGTACTTC
CASSVKSTGVNPKNIQYF
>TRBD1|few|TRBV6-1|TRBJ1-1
TGTGCCAGCAGTCCAACCGGGACAGGGTGGACTGAAGCTTTCTTT
CASSPTGTGWTEAFF
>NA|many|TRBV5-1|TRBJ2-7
TGCGCCAGCAGCTTCGGGGTGAGCTCCTACGAGCAGTACTTC
CASSFGVSSYEQYF
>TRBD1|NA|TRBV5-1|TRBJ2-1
TGCGCCAGCGCGAAGACAGGGGGTTCCCGAGTTGATGAGCAGTTCTTC
CASAKTGGSRVDEQFF
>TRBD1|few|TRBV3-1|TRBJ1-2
TGTGCCAGCAGCATTGGGGACAGGGGCCTCGGGGGCTACACCTTC
CASSIGDRGLGGYTF
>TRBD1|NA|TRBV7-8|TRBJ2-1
TGTGCCAGCACCCAGGAGCTACAGGGGTACAATGAGCAGTTCTTC
CASTQELQGYNEQFF
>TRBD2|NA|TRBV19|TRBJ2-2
TGTGCCAGTAGTACCGAGCGGGAGTATTGGACCGGGGAGCTGTTTTTT
CASSTEREYWTGELFF
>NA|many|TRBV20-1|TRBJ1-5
TGCAGTGCTAGAGTCGGCAATTCCAATCAGCCCCAGCATTTT
CSARVGNSNQPQHF
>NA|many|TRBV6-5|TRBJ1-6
TGTGCCAGCATTGGCAGTGGGGCCCTCCACTTT
CASIGSGALHF
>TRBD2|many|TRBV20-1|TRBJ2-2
TGCAGTCCCGGACTAGCGGGAGATACCGGGGAGCTGTTTTTT
CSPGLAGDTGELFF
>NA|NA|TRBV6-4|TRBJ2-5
TGTGCCAGCAGTAGACCGGGGCCACAAGAGACCCAGTACTTC
CASSRPGPQETQYF
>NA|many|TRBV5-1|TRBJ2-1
TGCGCCAGCAGCTTGGAAGTTTACGGTAACAATGAGCAGTTCTTC
CASSLEVYGNNEQFF
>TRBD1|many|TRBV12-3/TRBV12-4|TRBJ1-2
TGTGCCAGCAGCTCAACAGGGGGCTATGGCTACACCTTC
CASSSTGGYGYTF
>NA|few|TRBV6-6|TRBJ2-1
TGTGCCAGCAGTTACTCACTAGCCGTTGAGCAGTTCTTC
CASSYSLAVEQFF
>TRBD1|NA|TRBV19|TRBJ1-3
TGTGCCAGTAGGAGAACAGGGGTGCCCTCTGGAAACACCATATATTTT
CASRRTGVPSGNTIYF
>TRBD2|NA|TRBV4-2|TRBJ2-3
TGTGCCAGCAGCCAAGTTGGCGGGGGGCCCACAGATACGCAGTATTTT
CASSQVGGGPTDTQYF
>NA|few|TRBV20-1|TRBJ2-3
TGCAGTGCTAGAGGCAGGGTATTGGCCGGCACAGATACGCAGTATTTT
CSARGRVLAGTDTQYF
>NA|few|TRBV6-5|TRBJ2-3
TGTGCCAGCAGTTACGGTACAGCTCCCCCAGCAGATACGCAGTATTTT
CASSYGTAPPADTQYF